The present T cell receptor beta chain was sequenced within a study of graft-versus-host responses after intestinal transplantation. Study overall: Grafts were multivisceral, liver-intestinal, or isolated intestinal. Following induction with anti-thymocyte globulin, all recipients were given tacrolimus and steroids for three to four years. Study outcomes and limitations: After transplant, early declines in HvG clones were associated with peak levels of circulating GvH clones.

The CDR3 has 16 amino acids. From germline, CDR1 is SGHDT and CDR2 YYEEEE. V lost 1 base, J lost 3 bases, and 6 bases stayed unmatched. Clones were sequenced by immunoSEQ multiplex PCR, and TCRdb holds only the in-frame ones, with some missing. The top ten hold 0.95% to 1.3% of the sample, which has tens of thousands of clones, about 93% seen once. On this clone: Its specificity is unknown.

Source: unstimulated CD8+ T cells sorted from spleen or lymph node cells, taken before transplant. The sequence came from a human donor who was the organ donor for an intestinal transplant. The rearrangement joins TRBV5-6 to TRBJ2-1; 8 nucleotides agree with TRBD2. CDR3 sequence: CASSLFWTSFYNEQFF. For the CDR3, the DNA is TGTGCCAGCAGCTTGTTCTGGACTAGCTTCTACAATGAGCAGTTCTTC.